The 21 T cell receptor beta chains given below trace back to one sample, sequenced in a study of shared T cell receptors in the human thymus. The protocol was immunoSEQ multiplex PCR, while the TCRdb copy is restricted to in-frame clones and leaves out a portion. The table includes hundreds of thousands of clones, more than 75% detected once. The same sample was also studied in work on human thymus T cells.

The sequencing input was thymocytes. The origin of the receptors is a boy under three years old with a congenital heart defect.

This chain uses TRBV27 with TRBJ2-4; 7 bases align to TRBD1. V dropped 5 bases and J dropped 1; count of bases not matched to a gene: 8. The CDR3 consists of 16 residues. Germline CDR1 is MNHEY and CDR2 is SMNVEV (reference sequence). The CDR3 DNA follows: TGTGCCAGCAGTAACCACAGGGGAAGGGCCAAAAACATTCAGTACTTC. Protein: CASSNHRGRAKNIQYF.

CDR3 amino acids: CASSARTVAYEQYF. In DNA, the CDR3 is TGTGCCAGCAGTGCCCGGACAGTAGCCTACGAGCAGTACTTC. V and J are TRBV27 and TRBJ2-7; D may be TRBD1 (6 bases). The V and J ends lost 5 bases and 2 bases respectively, with 13 bases between them. The V gene's germline CDR1 is MNHEY and CDR2 SMNVEV (reference sequence). The CDR3 is made up of 14 amino acids.

V gene TRBV11-2 combines with J gene TRBJ2-1; the match to TRBD2 covers 8 bases. Germline-derived CDR1 and CDR2 are SGHAT and FQNNGV. This CDR3 region has 18 residues. With 1 base clipped from V and 1 base from J, the junction kept 9 bases outside the gene matches. CDR3 region: CASSLAPSGPPSYNEQFF. The CDR3 DNA follows: TGTGCCAGCAGCTTAGCCCCTAGCGGGCCACCGTCCTACAATGAGCAGTTCTTC.

The chain recombines TRBV9 with TRBJ2-1, with D possibly TRBD2 on 6 matching bases. CDR1 and CDR2 (germline): SGDLS, YYNGEE. The CDR3 has 16 amino acids. V lost 3 bases and J lost 8, with 21 bases in between. CDR3 coding DNA: TGTGCCAGCAGCGCCCGTGGGGGGAACAGTCGGGATGAGCAGTTCTTC. Translated, it gives CASSARGGNSRDEQFF.

The genes are TRBV7-8 and TRBJ2-7; 14 bases line up with TRBD2. The V segment lost 5 bases and the J segment 0 bases; nucleotides outside the gene matches: 3. From germline, CDR1 is SGHVS and CDR2 FQNEAQ. The CDR3 runs to 16 residues. CDR3 nucleotide sequence: TGTGCCAGCAGCGCGGGGACTAGCGGGAGCTCCTACGAGCAGTACTTC. Protein product: CASSAGTSGSSYEQYF.

CDR3 in DNA: TGTGCCAGCCGGGCGGGAGGCCCCACAGATACGCAGTATTTT. Its protein is CASRAGGPTDTQYF. The chain is built from TRBV6-5 and TRBJ2-3; 8 positions agree with TRBD2. CDR1 and CDR2 (germline): MNHEY, SVGAGI. CDR3 length equals 14 residues. The J segment lost 2 bases and the V segment lost 8 bases, leaving 6 bases of the junction unmatched.

The chain couples TRBV28 to TRBJ1-3, with a tentative D call TRBD1 (5 bases). V was pared by 3 bases and J by 0 bases, with 18 bases between. CDR3 length: 18 residues. From germline, CDR1 is MDHEN and CDR2 SYDVKM. CDR3 sequence (DNA): TGTGCCAGCAGTTTTAGCCCTCTTCGGGGGGACTCTGGAAACACCATATATTTT. Amino acid sequence: CASSFSPLRGDSGNTIYF.

V gene TRBV2 combines with J gene TRBJ1-1; D not certain. This CDR3 has 16 residues. The ends were cut back, 6 bases at V and 3 bases at J, with 20 bases in the middle. The V gene's germline CDR1 is SNHLY and CDR2 FYNNEI. The DNA for the CDR3 is TGTGCCAGCAGAGATACTACCCGCTCTGGCGACACTGAAGCTTTCTTT. Protein: CASRDTTRSGDTEAFF.

In this sample, this clone turned up once. The genes are TRBV18 and TRBJ2-7; 8 nucleotides line up with TRBD2. Germline assignment: CDR1 KGHSH and CDR2 LQKENI. The J segment lost 2 bases and the V segment lost 0 bases, leaving 6 bases of the junction unmatched. This CDR3 spans 16 amino acids. In DNA, the CDR3 is TGTGCCAGCTCACCACCAGCGGGAGCCGCTCCCTACGAGCAGTACTTC. It yields the protein CASSPPAGAAPYEQYF.

This clone was seen a handful of times. This chain uses TRBV11-2 with TRBJ2-4, with TRBD1 matching over 7 bases. This CDR3 region has 16 residues. The V gene's germline CDR1 is SGHAT and CDR2 FQNNGV. Trimming took 5 bases from V and 6 from J; bases not matched to a gene: 13. This CDR3 reads CASSPDRAGGSNIQYF. The CDR3 DNA follows: TGTGCCAGCAGCCCCGACAGGGCCGGCGGGTCAAACATTCAGTACTTC. The variable domain in full, completed from reference TRBV11-2 and TRBJ2-4, reads EAGVAQSPRYKIIEKRQSVAFWCNPISGHATLYWYQQILGQGPKLLIQFQNNGVVDDSQLPKDRFSAERLKGVDSTLKIQPAKLEDSAVYLCASSPDRAGGSNIQYFGAGTRLSVL.

The chain combines TRBV7-2 with TRBJ1-4, with TRBD1 identical over 9 bases. Germline lookup yields CDR1 SGHTA and CDR2 FQGNSA. The CDR3 spans 19 residues. The ends lost 5 bases at V and 0 bases at J; junction bases unmatched: 13. This CDR3 is CASSLPGGTGNTTNEKLFF. Written as DNA, the CDR3 is TGTGCCAGCAGCCTCCCTGGGGGGACAGGGAACACAACTAATGAAAAACTGTTTTTT.

The chain joins TRBV6-5 to TRBJ1-4, with a weak D call TRBD1 (6 bases). Germline V gene data show CDR1 as MNHEY and CDR2 as SVGAGI. V was shortened by 6 bases and J by 0 bases, with 11 bases between the two germline ends. CDR3 length equals 15 residues. This CDR3 reads CASSGQTATNEKLFF. In DNA form, the CDR3 reads TGTGCCAGCAGCGGACAGACTGCAACTAATGAAAAACTGTTTTTT.

The gene calls are TRBV5-6 and TRBJ1-1; 10 nucleotides agree with TRBD1. The V gene's germline CDR1 is SGHDT and CDR2 YYEEEE. This CDR3 contains 17 residues. V shed 0 bases, J shed 1 base, and the junction held 6 bases outside the gene matches. This chain's CDR3 is CASSLGHRDRGNTEAFF. CDR3 nucleotides: TGTGCCAGCAGCTTGGGGCATCGGGACAGGGGGAACACTGAAGCTTTCTTT.

This clone came up once. This sequence joins TRBV5-3 and TRBJ2-3, with 15 bases that match TRBD2. TRBV5-3 falls under the ORF class, with uncertain function. This CDR3 is 17 amino acids long. V shed 4 bases, J shed 3 bases, and the junction held 6 bases outside the gene matches. Here the CDR3 reads CARSIGLAGGRTDTQYF. CDR3 nucleotide sequence: TGTGCCAGAAGCATAGGACTAGCGGGAGGGAGGACAGATACGCAGTATTTT.

The J gene is TRBJ2-3, the V gene TRBV21-1; the table gives TRBD2 as D, unverified against the DNA. TRBV21-1 corresponds to a pseudogene. This CDR3 has 22 amino acids. CDR3 nucleotides: TGTGCCAGCAGCAATGGGGCGGACTCACATGGGGCTAGCGGGTCCCCCACAGATACGCAGTATTTT. It is translated as CASSNGADSHGASGSPTDTQYF.

This chain joins TRBV13 and TRBJ2-7; D possibly corresponds to TRBD1 (6 bases). The V gene lost 5 bases and the J gene lost 3 bases, with 17 bases spanning the gap. The CDR3 consists of 15 residues. Per the germline V gene, CDR1 is PRHDT and CDR2 is FYEKMQ (reference sequence). The CDR3 protein is CASSQNRDLRYEQYF. CDR3 DNA: TGTGCCAGCAGCCAAAACAGGGACCTCCGCTACGAGCAGTACTTC.

The J gene is TRBJ2-1, the V gene TRBV28, with D perhaps matching TRBD2 (6 bases). Per the germline V gene, CDR1 is MDHEN and CDR2 is SYDVKM. V was cut by 0 bases and J by 7 bases, with 16 bases left in between. The CDR3 spans 16 residues. The CDR3: CASSLWGRWEDNEQFF. Here the CDR3 DNA reads TGTGCCAGCAGTTTATGGGGACGCTGGGAGGATAATGAGCAGTTCTTC.

The rearrangement uses TRBV9 and TRBJ2-3; 12 positions agree with TRBD2. The CDR3 has 20 amino acids. Germline V CDR1 and CDR2: SGDLS, YYNGEE. V was clipped by 4 bases and J by 0 bases; unmatched bases: 15. Written as DNA, the CDR3 is TGTGCCAGCAGCCCCCCAAGTCTAGCGGGAGGGCCTCGGAGCACAGATACGCAGTATTTT. Translating it yields CASSPPSLAGGPRSTDTQYF.

The rearrangement joins TRBV7-9 to TRBJ1-2; D not certain. Trimming stripped 1 base from V and 5 bases from J, with 5 bases between. Germline V gene lookup returns CDR1 SEHNR and CDR2 FQNEAQ (reference sequence). The CDR3 spans 12 residues. The CDR3: CASSLGQYGYTF. The CDR3 region has the DNA TGTGCCAGCAGCTTAGGGCAGTATGGCTACACCTTC.

J is TRBJ2-7 and V is TRBV5-4; D is unclear. Germline V lookup: CDR1 SGHNT, CDR2 YYREEE (reference sequence). V was cut by 5 bases and J by 2 bases, with 20 bases left in between. The CDR3 contains 16 residues. CDR3 residues: CASSHWSEADPYEQYF. The DNA for the CDR3 is TGTGCCAGCAGTCACTGGTCTGAGGCCGATCCCTACGAGCAGTACTTC.

The chain links TRBV28 to TRBJ1-1; the match to TRBD1 covers 9 bases. The V and J ends lost 6 bases and 4 bases, in that order; junction bases with no gene match: 9. CDR3 size: 15 residues. Per germline, CDR1 MDHEN and CDR2 SYDVKM. CDR3 bases: TGTGCCAGCAGCTGGGACAGGGATGTGGTCACTGAAGCTTTCTTT. Amino acids: CASSWDRDVVTEAFF. Full variable domain (outside the CDR3, taken from reference TRBV28 and TRBJ1-1): DVKVTQSSRYLVKRTGEKVFLECVQDMDHENMFWYRQDPGLGLRLIYFSYDVKMKEKGDIPEGYSVSREKKERFSLILESASTNQTSMYLCASSWDRDVVTEAFFGQGTRLTVV.